Listed below are T cell receptor beta chains from one sample, sequenced in a study of a mutant IDH1 vaccine in newly diagnosed glioma. These receptors have no known antigen. Some clones are missing from TCRdb's copy, which holds only in-frame ones; the method was immunoSEQ multiplex PCR. The sample carries tens of thousands of clones, more than 80% recorded once. Sequenced material: PBMCs, taken from a glioma patient whose treatment included an IDH1 peptide vaccine. The receptors stem from a young man with glioma. Both conserved end residues are part of each CDR3. D genes are given only for firm matches. Some rows have no size entry. The others give once, few or many, or a class for an expanded clone.

d_gene: NA
abundance: NA
v_gene: TRBV10-3
j_gene: TRBJ2-1
CDR3aa: CATNHPGGTPGEQFF
CDR3nt: TGTGCCACCAACCACCCCGGAGGGACACCCGGTGAGCAGTTCTTC

d_gene: NA
abundance: NA
v_gene: TRBV7-3
j_gene: TRBJ2-3
CDR3aa: CASSYGEAGTQYF
CDR3nt: TGTGCCAGCAGCTACGGGGAGGCCGGTACGCAGTATTTT

d_gene: NA
abundance: NA
v_gene: TRBV28
j_gene: TRBJ1-5
CDR3aa: CASSLRDQPQHF
CDR3nt: TGTGCCAGCAGTTTAAGAGATCAGCCCCAGCATTTT

d_gene: NA
abundance: NA
v_gene: TRBV7-3
j_gene: TRBJ1-6
CDR3aa: CANPFRMNWDSPLHF
CDR3nt: TGTGCCAACCCGTTTCGGATGAATTGGGATTCACCCCTCCACTTT

d_gene: TRBD2
abundance: NA
v_gene: TRBV2
j_gene: TRBJ2-1
CDR3aa: CASILAGYPRHNEQFF
CDR3nt: TGTGCCAGCATACTAGCGGGTTATCCTCGACACAATGAGCAGTTCTTC

d_gene: NA
abundance: NA
v_gene: TRBV12-5
j_gene: TRBJ2-5
CDR3aa: CASATDLGGETQYF
CDR3nt: TGTGCTAGTGCCACGGACCTAGGGGGGGAGACCCAGTACTTC

d_gene: NA
abundance: NA
v_gene: TRBV19
j_gene: TRBJ2-2
CDR3aa: CASGVGGTGELFF
CDR3nt: TGTGCCAGCGGGGTCGGTGGCACCGGGGAGCTGTTTTTT

d_gene: NA
abundance: once
v_gene: TRBV7-2
j_gene: TRBJ2-7
CDR3aa: CASSPNPHEQYF
CDR3nt: TGTGCCAGCAGCCCGAACCCCCACGAGCAGTACTTC

d_gene: NA
abundance: NA
v_gene: TRBV30
j_gene: TRBJ1-1
CDR3aa: CAWSWRETTEAFF
CDR3nt: TGTGCCTGGAGCTGGAGGGAAACCACTGAAGCTTTCTTT

d_gene: TRBD1
abundance: NA
v_gene: TRBV7-3
j_gene: TRBJ2-3
CDR3aa: CASSLGQTSTDTQYF
CDR3nt: TGTGCCAGCAGCCTGGGACAGACTAGCACAGATACGCAGTATTTT

d_gene: NA
abundance: NA
v_gene: TRBV19
j_gene: TRBJ1-4
CDR3aa: CASSLWYGGNEKLFF
CDR3nt: TGTGCCAGTAGCCTGTGGTATGGAGGGAATGAAAAACTGTTTTTT

d_gene: NA
abundance: few
v_gene: TRBV2
j_gene: TRBJ1-5
CDR3aa: CASSDRGQPQHF
CDR3nt: TGTGCCAGCAGTGATCGGGGCCAGCCCCAGCATTTT

d_gene: TRBD1
abundance: NA
v_gene: TRBV4-1
j_gene: TRBJ1-2
CDR3aa: CASSQGQGAVAGYTF
CDR3nt: TGCGCCAGCAGCCAGGGACAGGGGGCGGTGGCTGGCTACACCTTC

d_gene: NA
abundance: NA
v_gene: TRBV18
j_gene: TRBJ1-4
CDR3aa: CASSDRLATNEKLFF
CDR3nt: TGTGCCAGCTCAGACAGGCTTGCAACTAATGAAAAACTGTTTTTT

d_gene: TRBD1
abundance: NA
v_gene: TRBV30
j_gene: TRBJ2-7
CDR3aa: CAWSKKKGQGRDEQYF
CDR3nt: TGTGCCTGGAGTAAAAAAAAGGGACAGGGGCGAGACGAGCAGTACTTC

d_gene: NA
abundance: once
v_gene: TRBV7-4
j_gene: TRBJ2-1
CDR3aa: CASSHLFYEQFF
CDR3nt: TGTGCCAGCAGCCACCTCTTCTATGAGCAGTTCTTC

d_gene: TRBD1
abundance: NA
v_gene: TRBV7-8
j_gene: TRBJ2-7
CDR3aa: CASSRTGGAYEQYF
CDR3nt: TGTGCCAGCAGCCGGACAGGGGGAGCTTACGAGCAGTACTTC

d_gene: NA
abundance: NA
v_gene: TRBV14
j_gene: TRBJ2-7
CDR3aa: CASSQDGGLYEQYF
CDR3nt: TGTGCCAGCAGCCAGGACGGGGGGCTCTACGAGCAGTACTTC

d_gene: NA
abundance: NA
v_gene: TRBV6-1
j_gene: TRBJ2-5
CDR3aa: CASSVLGAQETQYF
CDR3nt: TGTGCCAGCAGTGTATTGGGGGCACAAGAGACCCAGTACTTC

d_gene: NA
abundance: NA
v_gene: TRBV7-2
j_gene: TRBJ2-3
CDR3aa: CASSLRRDFDTQYF
CDR3nt: TGTGCCAGCAGCTTAAGGCGGGATTTTGATACGCAGTATTTT

d_gene: TRBD2
abundance: NA
v_gene: TRBV5-1
j_gene: TRBJ2-7
CDR3aa: CASHPSEGGPRYF
CDR3nt: TGCGCCAGCCATCCCTCAGAGGGAGGGCCGCGCTACTTC

d_gene: NA
abundance: NA
v_gene: TRBV12-2
j_gene: TRBJ2-1
CDR3aa: CASRLNRLFDNEQFF
CDR3nt: TGTGCAAGTCGCTTAAATCGGTTGTTTGACAATGAGCAGTTCTTC